This T cell receptor (beta chain) was retrieved from a study of sequential checkpoint blockade in melanoma. Study in general: DNA from 91 pretreatment tumor samples underwent TCRβ immunosequencing.

The V gene lost 0 bases and the J gene lost 7 bases, with 12 bases spanning the gap. Germline CDR1 MNHNS, CDR2 SASEGT. The length of the CDR3 is 15 residues. Profiled with immunoSEQ multiplex PCR; TCRdb holds only in-frame clones, not every one. This sample has over 5,000 clones, with roughly 26% found just once. Note on this clone: Its antigen is unknown.

The sample's treatment: randomized to nivolumab then ipilimumab (arm A) or the reverse (arm B). Patients had received no earlier DNA-damaging chemotherapy. Study findings and constraints: Rising tumor T-cell fraction and clonality meant about 30 times likelier benefit. Response in arm A was associated with pretreatment TIL clonality.

The chain recombines TRBV6-1 with TRBJ2-2; D gene ambiguous. The input for sequencing was tumor tissue (inferred from file names), taken from a patient given nivolumab and ipilimumab in sequence. This sequence was found in a human donor with melanoma. In nucleotides, the CDR3 is TGTGCCAGCAGTGAAGCCCCCCTGGGCGGCGGGGAGCTGTTTTTT. It specifies CASSEAPLGGGELFF.